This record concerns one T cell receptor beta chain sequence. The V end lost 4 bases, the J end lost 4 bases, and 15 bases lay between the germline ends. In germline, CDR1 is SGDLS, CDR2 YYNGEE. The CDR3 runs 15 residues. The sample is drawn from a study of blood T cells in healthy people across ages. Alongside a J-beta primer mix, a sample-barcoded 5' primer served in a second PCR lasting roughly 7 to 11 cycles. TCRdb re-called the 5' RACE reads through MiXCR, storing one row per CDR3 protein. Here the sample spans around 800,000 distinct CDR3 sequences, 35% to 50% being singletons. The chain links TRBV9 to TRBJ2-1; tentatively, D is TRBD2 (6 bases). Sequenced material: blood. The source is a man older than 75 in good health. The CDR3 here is CASSLSVAGYNEQFF. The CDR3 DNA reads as TGTGCCAGCAGCCTCAGCGTGGCGGGGTACAATGAGCAGTTCTTC.